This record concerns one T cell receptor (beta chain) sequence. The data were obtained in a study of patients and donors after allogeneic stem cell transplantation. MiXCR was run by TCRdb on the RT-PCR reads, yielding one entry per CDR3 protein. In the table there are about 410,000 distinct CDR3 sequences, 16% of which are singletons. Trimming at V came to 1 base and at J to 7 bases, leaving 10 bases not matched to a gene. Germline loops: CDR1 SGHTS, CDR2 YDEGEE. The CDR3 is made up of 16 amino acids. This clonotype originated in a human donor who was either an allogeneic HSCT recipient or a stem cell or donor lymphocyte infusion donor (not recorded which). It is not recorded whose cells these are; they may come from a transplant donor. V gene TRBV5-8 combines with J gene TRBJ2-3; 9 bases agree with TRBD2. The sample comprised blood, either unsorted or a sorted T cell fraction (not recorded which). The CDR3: CASSLWGGSGRNTQYF. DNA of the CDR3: TGTGCCAGCAGCTTGTGGGGCGGTAGCGGGAGAAATACGCAGTATTTT.